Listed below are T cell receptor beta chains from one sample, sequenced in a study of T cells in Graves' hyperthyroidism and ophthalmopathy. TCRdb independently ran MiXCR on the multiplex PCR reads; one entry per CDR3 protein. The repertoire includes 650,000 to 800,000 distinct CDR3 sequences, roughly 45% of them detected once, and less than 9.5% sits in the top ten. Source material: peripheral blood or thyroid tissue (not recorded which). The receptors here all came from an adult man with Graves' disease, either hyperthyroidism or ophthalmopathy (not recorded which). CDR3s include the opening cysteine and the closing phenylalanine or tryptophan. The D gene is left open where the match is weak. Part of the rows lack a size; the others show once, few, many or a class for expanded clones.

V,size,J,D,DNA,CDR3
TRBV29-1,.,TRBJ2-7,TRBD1,TGTGCCAGCTCACCGGGTGGAGGACAGGGTTACGAGCAGTACTTC,CASSPGGGQGYEQYF
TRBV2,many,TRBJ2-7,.,TGTGCCAGCAGGGCTTGGGCCCTGAGCTCCTACGAGCAGTACTTC,CASRAWALSSYEQYF
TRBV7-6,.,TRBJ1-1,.,TGTGCCAGCAGCTCTCCTTATGGGGGCTCGACTGAAGCTTTCTTT,CASSSPYGGSTEAFF
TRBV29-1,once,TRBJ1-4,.,TGCAGCGTTGGAGCAGGGGTAGTTGAAAAACTGTTTTTT,CSVGAGVVEKLFF
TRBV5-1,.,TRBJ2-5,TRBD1,TGCGCCAGCAGCATGGGACAGCAAGAGACCCAGTACTTC,CASSMGQQETQYF
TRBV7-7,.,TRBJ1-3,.,TGTGCTAGCAGCTCGACCGGGACCCATTCTGGAAACACCATATATTTT,CASSSTGTHSGNTIYF
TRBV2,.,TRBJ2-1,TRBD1,TGTGCCAGCAGCGACAGGGGAATCACCTACAATGAGCAGTTCTTC,CASSDRGITYNEQFF
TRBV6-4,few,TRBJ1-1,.,TGTGCCAGCAGTGATAAGGAACGGCGCCTAAGAAACACTGAAGCTTTCTTT,CASSDKERRLRNTEAFF
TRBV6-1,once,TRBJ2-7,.,TGTGCCATCAGCCGGGTGACACGGGATTTTTCCTTC,CAISRVTRDFSF
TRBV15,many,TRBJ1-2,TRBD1,TGTGCCACCAGCAGGCCCGGACAGGGTCGGGGCTACACCTTC,CATSRPGQGRGYTF
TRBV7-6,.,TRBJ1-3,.,TGTGCCAGCCGCCCAGGGTCTTCTGGAAACACCATATATTTT,CASRPGSSGNTIYF
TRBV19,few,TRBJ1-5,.,TGCGCCAGCGGGGGGACCGATAGCAATCAGCCCCAGCATTTT,CASGGTDSNQPQHF
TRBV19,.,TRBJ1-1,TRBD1,TGTGCCAGTAGTATGGACAGGGGTAGGACTGAAGCTTTCTTT,CASSMDRGRTEAFF
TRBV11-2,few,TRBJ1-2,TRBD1,TGTGCCAGCAGCCAGGACAGGGGGGCCTATGGCTACACCTTC,CASSQDRGAYGYTF
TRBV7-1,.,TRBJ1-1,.,TGTGCCAGCGATAGGACCGGGGCTGAAGCTTTCTTT,CASDRTGAEAFF
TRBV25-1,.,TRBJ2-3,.,TGCGCCAGCAGCTTGGCCCGCCTCTCACACACAGATACGCAGTATTTT,CASSLARLSHTDTQYF
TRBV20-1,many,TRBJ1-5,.,TGCAGTGCTAGAGTATCCGGGGGACGGGTTAATCAGCCCCAGCATTTT,CSARVSGGRVNQPQHF
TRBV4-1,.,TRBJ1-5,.,TGCGCCAGCAGCCAAGAGGTTGCCCAATCTAATCAGCCCCAGCATTTT,CASSQEVAQSNQPQHF